These T cell receptor beta chains were read from a single sample in a study of T cells in Graves' hyperthyroidism and ophthalmopathy. In TCRdb, the multiplex PCR reads were re-called with MiXCR into one record per CDR3 protein. The sample shows about 380,000 distinct CDR3 sequences, less than 20% of them seen only once. The source material was blood. These receptors were obtained from a man aged 18 to 30 with Graves' ophthalmopathy. The CDR3 runs from the conserved cysteine through the conserved F or W. A D gene is named only where the DNA matches it firmly. Some rows mark clone size as missing; the rest say once, few, many or name a class of expanded clone.

NA	TRBV5-5	TRBJ1-3	NA	TGTGCCAGCAGCTTGGAGGGTGAAAACACCATATATTTT	CASSLEGENTIYF
many	TRBV5-1	TRBJ2-3	NA	TGCGCCAGCAGCTCCCGACAGAGCTCCGTCACAGATACGCAGTATTTT	CASSSRQSSVTDTQYF
many	TRBV29-1	TRBJ1-1	NA	TGCAGCGTTGGGGCGCTTGGACACATGAACACTGAAGCTTTCTTT	CSVGALGHMNTEAFF
NA	TRBV5-1	TRBJ2-3	NA	TGCGCCAGCAGCCCCCGGAGAGCAGATACGCAGTATTTT	CASSPRRADTQYF
few	TRBV2	TRBJ1-2	TRBD1	TGTGCCAGCAGCGCCCACCGGGACAGGGGACAGGGCACCTTC	CASSAHRDRGQGTF
few	TRBV19	TRBJ1-3	NA	TGTGCCAGCCAGACAGACGGAAACACCATATATTTT	CASQTDGNTIYF
many	TRBV27	TRBJ1-1	TRBD1	TGTGCCAGCAGTGGGACAGAGTTGAACACTGAAGCTTTCTTT	CASSGTELNTEAFF
few	TRBV12-3/TRBV12-4	TRBJ2-2	TRBD2	TGTGCCAGCAGTTTCCTAGCGGGGGGCGGGGAGCTGTTTTTT	CASSFLAGGGELFF
NA	TRBV28	TRBJ2-1	NA	TGTGCCAGCACTATCTCTGGTGAGCAGTTCTTC	CASTISGEQFF
many	TRBV15	TRBJ1-2	NA	TGTGCCACCAGCAGTACGGGGGTCCAAAACTATGGCTACACCTTC	CATSSTGVQNYGYTF
many	TRBV5-1	TRBJ1-1	TRBD1	TGCGCCAGCAGCTGGGACAGGGCTGAAGCTTTCTTT	CASSWDRAEAFF
many	TRBV5-8	TRBJ2-3	NA	TGTGCCAGCAGGGGGGGTACAGGGGCCACAGATACGCAGTATTTT	CASRGGTGATDTQYF
many	TRBV5-1	TRBJ1-1	NA	TGCGCCAGCAGCTGGGGGGGACCGAACACTGAAGCTTTCTTT	CASSWGGPNTEAFF
many	TRBV15	TRBJ2-5	NA	TGTGCCACCAGCAGAAGACAGAACCAAGAGACCCAGTACTTC	CATSRRQNQETQYF
NA	TRBV5-1	TRBJ2-3	TRBD1	TGCGCCAGCAGAGGGACAGGGAGCACAGATACGCAGTATTTT	CASRGTGSTDTQYF
NA	TRBV5-1	TRBJ1-5	NA	TGCGCCAGCAGCTTGGAGGGGGGGGTCCTTAATCAGCCCCAGCATTTT	CASSLEGGVLNQPQHF
NA	TRBV5-8	TRBJ1-6	NA	TGTGCCAGCAGCCTTCGGGGTGCGGGTGCGCGAGGGGCACCCCTCCACTTT	CASSLRGAGARGAPLHF
many	TRBV11-1	TRBJ1-1	TRBD1	TGTGCCAGCAGCTTAGTCCTGACAGGGGCCACTGAAGCTTTCTTT	CASSLVLTGATEAFF